The 24 T cell receptor beta chains below come from one sample, sequenced in a study of T cell changes during pregnancy in multiple sclerosis. Method: immunoSEQ multiplex PCR; TCRdb's copy keeps in-frame clones and lacks some. The table records about 40,000 clones, about 95% of them present only once. Sequencing was performed on peripheral blood, taken in the third trimester of pregnancy. The receptors derive from a female donor with multiple sclerosis, enrolled in a pregnancy study.

The V call is TRBV5-8, the J call TRBJ2-3, with TRBD1 matching 7 bases. The germline CDR1 and CDR2 sequences are SGHTS and YDEGEE. J gave up 3 bases and V 3 bases, and 7 bases lay outside the gene matches. This CDR3 is built from 15 residues. The CDR3 nucleotides read TGTGCCAGCAGCTATGGCAGGGGGTATACAGATACGCAGTATTTT. Translated, it gives CASSYGRGYTDTQYF.

The chain joins TRBV18 to TRBJ2-2; the D gene is possibly TRBD2 (5 bases). V shed 1 base and J shed 3 bases, with 9 bases lying between them. CDR3 length: 15 residues. Germline-derived CDR1 and CDR2 are KGHSH and LQKENI. The CDR3 DNA is TGTGCCAGCTCACCACTCCTCGGGGACACCGGGGAGCTGTTTTTT. It encodes CASSPLLGDTGELFF. Full variable domain (outside the CDR3, taken from reference TRBV18 and TRBJ2-2): NAGVMQNPRHLVRRRGQEARLRCSPMKGHSHVYWYRQLPEEGLKFMVYLQKENIIDESGMPKERFSAEFPKEGPSILRIQQVVRGDSAAYFCASSPLLGDTGELFFGEGSRLTVL.

The chain has TRBV9 and TRBJ2-3, with 11 bases lining up with TRBD2. Germline-derived CDR1 and CDR2 are SGDLS and YYNGEE. The length of the CDR3 is 16 residues. The V gene end was trimmed by 0 bases and the J gene end by 4 bases; junction bases not matched to a gene: 4. The CDR3 loop reads CASSVVLAGGSDTQYF. The CDR3 coding sequence is TGTGCCAGCAGCGTAGTTCTAGCGGGAGGATCAGATACGCAGTATTTT.

The V gene is TRBV5-6, the J gene TRBJ1-1, with D possibly being TRBD1 (6 bases). This CDR3 is 13 amino acids long. Germline V CDR1 and CDR2: SGHDT, YYEEEE. V lost 0 bases to trimming and J lost 7 bases, with 10 bases between them. As DNA, the CDR3 is TGTGCCAGCAGCTTGGGGGGGCCAAGTGAAGCTTTCTTT. It specifies CASSLGGPSEAFF.

The chain carries TRBV6-6 and TRBJ2-3; 15 bases align to TRBD2. V gave up 5 bases and J gave up 8 bases; unmatched junction bases: 5. Germline CDR1 MNHNY, CDR2 SVGAGI (reference sequence). The CDR3 loop spans 15 amino acids. Here the CDR3 reads CASSLPGLAGGTQYF. The CDR3 bases are TGTGCCAGCAGTCTGCCGGGACTAGCGGGAGGTACGCAGTATTTT.

The chain is built from TRBV28 and TRBJ2-2, with a weak D call TRBD1 (6 bases). The V end was cut by 4 bases, the J end by 6 bases, with 15 bases between. The germline V gene encodes CDR1 MDHEN and CDR2 SYDVKM. This CDR3 is built from 15 residues. The CDR3 loop reads CASSSTLRGAGELFF. In DNA, the CDR3 is TGTGCCAGCAGTTCGACCCTCAGGGGAGCCGGGGAGCTGTTTTTT.

The rearrangement uses TRBV10-3 and TRBJ1-6, with 10 positions matching TRBD1. This CDR3 has 14 amino acids. Germline-derived CDR1 and CDR2 are ENHRY and SYGVKD. V shed 7 bases, J shed 7 bases, and the junction held 4 bases outside the gene matches. The CDR3 DNA is TGTGCCATCAAGGACAGGGGGTTAAATTCACCCCTCCACTTT. Protein product: CAIKDRGLNSPLHF.

The genes are TRBV18 and TRBJ2-3, with 8 bases fitting TRBD1. This CDR3 region has 15 residues. Germline V gene data show CDR1 as KGHSH and CDR2 as LQKENI. The junction had 7 bases not matched to a gene; V was cut back by 3 bases and J by 5 bases. CDR3 DNA: TGTGCCAGCTCACCCGAGGACAGGGTTGGAGATACGCAGTATTTT. Translated, it gives CASSPEDRVGDTQYF.

This clone was recorded once. V gene TRBV6-1 combines with J gene TRBJ2-7; D possibly corresponds to TRBD1 (6 bases). Trimming left V 3 bases short and J 1 base short, with 7 bases between. There are 13 residues in the CDR3. Germline CDR1 is MNHNS and CDR2 is SASEGT. CDR3 amino acids: CASSDDRSYEQYF. DNA for the CDR3: TGTGCCAGCAGTGACGACAGGTCCTACGAGCAGTACTTC.

The chain joins TRBV7-2 to TRBJ2-5, with D perhaps matching TRBD2 (6 bases). This CDR3 region has 15 residues. Deletions cut 4 bases from V and 1 base from J, with 13 bases between. Germline V gene sequence: CDR1 SGHTA, CDR2 FQGNSA. The CDR3 nucleotides read TGTGCCAGCAGCTCGTCACTAGCATCCCAAGAGACCCAGTACTTC. Translation gives CASSSSLASQETQYF. Together with reference TRBV7-2 and TRBJ2-5, the CDR3 gives the full variable domain: GAGVSQSPSNKVTEKGKDVELRCDPISGHTALYWYRQSLGQGLEFLIYFQGNSAPDKSGLPSDRFSAERTGGSVSTLTIQRTQQEDSAVYLCASSSSLASQETQYFGPGTRLLVL.

The J gene is TRBJ2-7, the V gene TRBV9; D is unresolved. With 2 bases removed from V and 7 bases from J, the gap between germline ends came to 19 bases. The CDR3 spans 15 residues. The germline V gene has CDR1 SGDLS and CDR2 YYNGEE. CDR3 in amino acids: CASSVGSSSPGEQYF. CDR3 nucleotides: TGTGCCAGCAGCGTGGGCAGCTCCTCTCCTGGGGAGCAGTACTTC.

V is TRBV5-6 and J is TRBJ1-2; D gene unclear. From germline, CDR1 is SGHDT and CDR2 YYEEEE. Trimming shortened V by 4 bases and J by 4 bases, and 14 bases separated the two germline ends. The CDR3 loop spans 14 amino acids. The CDR3 DNA follows: TGTGCCAGCAGCCAAGGAGCGATTTTCTATGGCTACACCTTC. Protein: CASSQGAIFYGYTF.

The J gene is TRBJ2-5, the V gene TRBV13; a possible D gene is TRBD1 (5 bases). The CDR3 extends over 14 amino acids. CDR1 and CDR2 (germline): PRHDT, FYEKMQ (reference sequence). Trimming stripped 4 bases from V and 1 base from J, with 10 bases between. The CDR3 nucleotides read TGTGCCAGCAGCTGGCAGGGTTTCCAAGAGACCCAGTACTTC. Protein: CASSWQGFQETQYF.

V and J are TRBV30 and TRBJ1-5, with D possibly matching TRBD1 (6 bases). Per the germline V gene, CDR1 is GTSNPN and CDR2 is SVGIG (reference sequence). Trimming stripped 5 bases from V and 4 bases from J, with 15 bases between. CDR3 length equals 14 residues. The CDR3 DNA reads as TGTGCCTGGGGGGGGGCGAGCCAAAATCAGCCCCAGCATTTT. It yields the protein CAWGGASQNQPQHF.

CDR3 DNA: TGTGCCAGCAGTGAGGCGGCAAATTCACCCCTCCACTTT. As protein: CASSEAANSPLHF. This chain uses TRBV6-1 with TRBJ1-6; no firm D call. The CDR3 sequence is 13 residues long. Per the germline V gene, CDR1 is MNHNS and CDR2 is SASEGT. V was shortened by 3 bases and J by 7 bases, with 7 bases between the two germline ends.

CDR3 in amino acids: CASRPLGNTEAFF. DNA for the CDR3: TGTGCCAGCAGGCCGCTCGGGAACACTGAAGCTTTCTTT. The chain employs TRBV9 and TRBJ1-1; D is undetermined. The CDR3 is made up of 13 amino acids. V was trimmed by 5 bases and J by 1 base, leaving 9 bases between them. Germline V gene lookup returns CDR1 SGDLS and CDR2 YYNGEE.

This clone was seen a few times. CDR3 region: CASSDRDNSPLHF. The CDR3 DNA is TGTGCCAGCAGTGACCGCGATAATTCACCCCTCCACTTT. The chain combines TRBV6-4 with TRBJ1-6; D is unresolved. This CDR3 has 13 residues. Germline CDR1 is MRHNA and CDR2 is SNTAGT. The ends were cut back, 2 bases at V and 5 bases at J, with 4 bases in the middle.

The V call is TRBV30, the J call TRBJ2-7; D possibly corresponds to TRBD2 (5 bases). Trimming cost V 0 bases and J 3 bases, with 15 bases left between them. Germline assignment: CDR1 GTSNPN and CDR2 SVGIG (reference sequence). The CDR3 has 15 amino acids. The CDR3 DNA reads TGTGCCTGGAGTGTAGAGGGCCAGGCGTACTACGAGCAGTACTTC. The encoded protein is CAWSVEGQAYYEQYF.

This chain connects TRBV5-5 to TRBJ2-2, with D possibly TRBD1 on 5 matching bases. The CDR3 has 14 residues. Germline V lookup: CDR1 SGHKS, CDR2 YYEKEE (reference sequence). The V end was cut by 2 bases, the J end by 5 bases, with 10 bases between. The DNA of the CDR3 is TGTGCCAGCAGCTTCAGGGTTGGTACCGGGGAGCTGTTTTTT. Its protein product is CASSFRVGTGELFF.

The chain combines TRBV5-1 with TRBJ2-2; D perhaps matches TRBD1 (5 bases). Looked up from germline, CDR1 is SGHRS and CDR2 is YFSETQ. CDR3 length: 15 amino acids. The germline V and J ends were trimmed by 0 bases and 2 bases, with 8 bases remaining between them. CDR3 loop: CASSLVQANTGELFF. Written as DNA, the CDR3 is TGCGCCAGCAGCTTGGTACAGGCCAACACCGGGGAGCTGTTTTTT.

The V and J genes are TRBV6-5 and TRBJ2-3; 9 bases are a match to TRBD1. CDR3 size: 15 residues. Germline V gene sequence: CDR1 MNHEY, CDR2 SVGAGI. Germline trimming cut 6 bases from V and 2 bases from J; bases unmatched to any gene: 6. Here the CDR3 DNA reads TGTGCCAGCAGCCCGGGACAGGGAATCACAGATACGCAGTATTTT. This encodes CASSPGQGITDTQYF.

CDR3 amino acids: CASGGEGPSYEQYF. The CDR3 DNA is TGTGCCAGCGGGGGGGAGGGCCCCTCCTACGAGCAGTACTTC. This chain joins TRBV9 and TRBJ2-7, with 7 bases fitting TRBD2. After removal of 7 bases from V and 0 bases from J, the junction contained 7 bases not matched to a gene. The CDR3 runs 14 residues. The germline V gene encodes CDR1 SGDLS and CDR2 YYNGEE.

This chain uses TRBV27 with TRBJ1-6; 10 bases match TRBD1. In germline, CDR1 is MNHEY, CDR2 SMNVEV (reference sequence). The V and J ends lost 2 bases and 0 bases, in that order; junction bases with no gene match: 7. This CDR3 is built from 19 residues. CDR3 sequence: CASSLMRDRGSSYNSPLHF. CDR3 DNA: TGTGCCAGCAGTTTAATGCGGGACAGGGGAAGCTCCTATAATTCACCCCTCCACTTT.

This chain uses TRBV2 with TRBJ1-1; D not certain. The germline V gene has CDR1 SNHLY and CDR2 FYNNEI. V gave up 6 bases and J gave up 4 bases, with 15 bases separating them. There are 14 residues in the CDR3. The CDR3 DNA is TGTGCCAGCAGGGGCAGCCTTGCAGGCACTGAAGCTTTCTTT. Its protein is CASRGSLAGTEAFF.